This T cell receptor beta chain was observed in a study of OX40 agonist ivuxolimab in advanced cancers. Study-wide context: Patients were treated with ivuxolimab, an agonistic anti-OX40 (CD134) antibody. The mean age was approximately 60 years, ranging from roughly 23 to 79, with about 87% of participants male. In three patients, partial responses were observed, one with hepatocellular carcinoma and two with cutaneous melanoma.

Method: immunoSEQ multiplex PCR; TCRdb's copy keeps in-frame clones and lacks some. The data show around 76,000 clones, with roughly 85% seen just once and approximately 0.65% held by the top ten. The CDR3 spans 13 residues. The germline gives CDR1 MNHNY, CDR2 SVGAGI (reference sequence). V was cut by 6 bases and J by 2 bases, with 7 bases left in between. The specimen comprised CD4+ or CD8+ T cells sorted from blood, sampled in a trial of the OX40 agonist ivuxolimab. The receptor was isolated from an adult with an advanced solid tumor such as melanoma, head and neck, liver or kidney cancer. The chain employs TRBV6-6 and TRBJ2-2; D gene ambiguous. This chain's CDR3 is CASRTDNTGELFF. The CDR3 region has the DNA TGTGCCAGCAGGACGGACAACACCGGGGAGCTGTTTTTT.